This T cell receptor beta chain was profiled in a study of T cell clonality in common variable immunodeficiency (dated by TCRdb to between 2014 and 2017). Paper-wide results and their limitations: Even though DNA input was equal, the average per sample came to 82,000 or so unique sequences for controls compared with approximately 29,000 for CVID samples. Patient heterogeneity within the CVID cohort put limits on correlating repertoire features with clinical complications. Compared with healthy controls, CVID subjects showed increased TCRbeta clonality (t-test p = 0.018), a feature most characteristic of about a third of subjects. CVID TCRbeta sequences reportedly showed fewer deletions and N-nucleotide insertions and lacked highly modified clones with 13 or more V deletions. CVID subjects shared fewer TCRbeta clones with each other than healthy controls did (p < 0.0001). The authors noted that sequencing repertoires of T cell subpopulations would be needed to clarify what caused the increased clonality in CVID.

The germline V gene gives CDR1 as SGHTA and CDR2 as FQGTGA. From its cysteine to its phenylalanine, the CDR3 spans 15 amino acids. The DNA has 36 bases, all within the CDR3, and is read from base 1. The junction shows trimming of 3 bases on V and 9 bases on J, and the gene matches do not reach 9 bases of it. This clone turned up a few times. The antigen it binds to is not known. The read ends 3 residues early relative to the CDR3; the germline J gene fills the gap. Diagnosis of CVID followed standard criteria, namely serum IgG, IgA and/or IgM below the normal range together with specific antibody deficiency. A total of 44 subjects (approximately 15 female and 30 or so male; age range roughly 9 to 64 years, mean age around 40) were included in the CVID group. Both CVID patients and healthy controls were predominantly of Caucasian heritage. At the time of study participation, every CVID subject had been on replacement immunoglobulin therapy for one year or longer. At the time of blood collection, no CVID subject was ill or was being treated with immunomodulatory or immunosuppressive medication. Heparinized peripheral whole blood samples of about 5 to 8.5 ml were collected from each donor. Genomic DNA from adults with common variable immune deficiency (CVID) and from healthy adult controls was used to sequence TCRbeta CDR3 repertoires. Diluted blood was subjected to density centrifugation over Hypaque 1077 or Ficoll-Paque for isolation of peripheral blood mononuclear cells. Genomic DNA was obtained from unsorted mononuclear cells using either Qiagen column purification or a centrifugation-based method.

CVID samples and control samples contributed equivalent amounts of genomic DNA as sequencing input. For every sample, a 60 bp segment covering the rearranged TCRbeta CDR3 region was amplified and then sequenced. TCRbeta amplification used the immunoSEQ assay, a bias-corrected multiplex PCR with high-throughput sequencing. On the authors' methods: Every unique nucleotide sequence was considered a clone and was annotated with V, D and J genes, copy number and frequency. Sequences were labeled productive if in frame, and non-productive if out of frame or containing stop codons. As previously described, clonality was calculated on the basis of Shannon's entropy. The predicted amino acid sequences of productive clones were used to derive the mean CDR3 Kyte-Doolittle hydropathy. The R hclust function was used to hierarchically cluster scaled V gene usage with Manhattan distance and complete linkage. Sharing of clones by CDR3 amino acid sequence was evaluated through resampling of 12 repertoires per group over 100 rounds. The repertoires were searched for around 65 published EBV-specific and 200 to 300 published CMV-specific TCRbeta sequences. Analysis left out two CVID samples that produced under 10,000 sequences, so around 40 CVID repertoires remained. The clones in this table, taken by TCRdb from immuneACCESS, are in-frame only. Not every clone is retained; where verified, under half of the shortfall comes from an unresolved V gene, and the cause of the rest is unknown. The V and J calls and clone size are taken from that table; D and trimming were inferred from the DNA. With 28,000 or so clones recorded, this sample contains no clone counted only once. Of the sample, 3% to 3.5% falls within the top ten clones.

The TCR originated in a human donor with common variable immunodeficiency. Recombination connected TRBV7-3 to TRBJ2-4; TRBD2 fits 9 bases in the junction. What was sequenced was peripheral blood mononuclear cells. The CDR3 amino acid sequence is: CASSFDSISGGIQYF. The DNA read from the CDR3 is TGTGCCAGCAGCTTCGACTCGATTAGCGGGGGCATT. Here the CDR3 is joined to the reference TRBV7-3 and TRBJ2-4 genes, and the full variable domain is: GAGVSQTPSNKVTEKGKYVELRCDPISGHTALYWYRQSLGQGPEFLIYFQGTGAADDSGLPNDRFFAVRPEGSVSTLKIQRTERGDSAVYLCASSFDSISGGIQYFGAGTRLSVL.